The rows below give T cell receptor beta chains drawn from one sample of a study of cytomegalovirus exposure and HLA in healthy donors. Only in-frame clones appear in the TCRdb table, and some are missing; sequencing was by immunoSEQ multiplex PCR. The sample consists of about 130,000 clones, almost 85% of them appearing once. The sequenced material came from PBMCs. The receptors shown here come from a boy aged 2 to 10 in good health and CMV-seronegative. Both conserved end residues are part of each CDR3. Each record gives: CDR3 length, V gene, CDR3 protein.

15 | TRBV19 | CASSLQDRRNQPQHF
14 | TRBV19 | CASSIWSTTYGYTF
17 | TRBV21-1 | CASSKGYTGGMNTEAFF
18 | TRBV9 | CASSGKPGLAGGGNEQFF
15 | TRBV18 | CASSPSDRGDYGYTF
15 | TRBV6-5 | CASSGQRGNTGELFF
15 | TRBV9 | CASSVDRGLQETQYF
16 | TRBV19 | CASTPAASGGYNEQFF
13 | TRBV7-3 | CASSLRRDGEQFF
14 | TRBV19 | CASSVGVPGYEQFF
14 | TRBV9 | CASSDGTNNQPQHF
15 | TRBV28 | CASSSSTRANEKLFF
12 | TRBV11-2 | CASSLSGHGYTF
14 | TRBV7-8 | CASSRRQANYGYTF
16 | TRBV6-4 | CASSETGGPFTDTQYF
15 | TRBV25-1 | CASSEYMGQGYEQYF
14 | TRBV4-1 | CASRAGQLNTEAFF
12 | TRBV19 | CASSTQGGGYTF
15 | TRBV6-1 | CASSDPLDRAEKLFF
14 | TRBV14 | CASGFGTVNSPLHF
14 | TRBV30 | CAWRTRGSSYEQYF
13 | TRBV7-9 | CATGTVNSETQYF
14 | TRBV9 | CASSARAGTGELFF
16 | TRBV2 | CASSEPQFSGANVLTF
20 | TRBV10-3 | CAIRETRQGLREIAGNTIYF
13 | TRBV9 | CASSVASGYGYTF
14 | TRBV29-1 | CSVATPRGGNEQFF
16 | TRBV7-8 | CASSLGWDRYITEAFF
19 | TRBV7-9 | CASSSLEGSGILAKNIQYF
12 | TRBV19 | CASSPGSYEQYF
15 | TRBV6-4 | CASSEASGTGDTQYF
16 | TRBV5-3 | CARSLDRREAGNTIYF
10 | TRBV6-1 | CASGDYEQYF
17 | TRBV19 | CASSIESKRRSYNEQFF
15 | TRBV4-2 | CASSQERARDNEQFF
16 | TRBV11-2 | CASSPWTSGGTDTQYF
13 | TRBV15 | CATSSGGGDTQYF
19 | TRBV7-6 | CASSKARWGQLGTNEKLFF
13 | TRBV7-9 | CTSSLSAPGPQHF
15 | TRBV6-1 | CASKEAGLLTDTQYF
15 | TRBV9 | CASSVAASRGKGYTF
17 | TRBV19 | CASSILSDRGRNTEAFF
12 | TRBV9 | CASSVEGYGYTF
13 | TRBV27 | CASSWGRAQPQHF
13 | TRBV7-6 | CASSLRGRDGYTF
13 | TRBV6-4 | CASSEDTNYGYTF
15 | TRBV6-5 | CASSFAQGSNQPQHF
14 | TRBV7-9 | CSSSLLQGSGGYTF
16 | TRBV6-6 | CASTRPGRGGTGELFF
15 | TRBV27 | CASSLFGGGSYEQYF
18 | TRBV30 | CAWSPLGTGGLSRETQYF
15 | TRBV7-2 | CASSSMGGIGNTIYF
18 | TRBV4-2 | CASSQDGLGRGDVYEQYF
15 | TRBV6-4 | CASSAHSGSYNEQFF
17 | TRBV9 | CASSVALAGGPYNEQFF
14 | TRBV4-1 | CASSHDRERQPQHF